The 5 T cell receptor beta chains below come from one sample, sequenced in a study of blood T cell repertoires in COVID-19. Sequenced by immunoSEQ multiplex PCR; TCRdb stores in-frame clones only, minus some. The table lists some 380,000 clones, approximately 87% of them singletons. Sequenced input: PBMCs or T cells enriched from blood (not recorded which). The receptor source for this set is a man in his thirties or forties who had recovered from COVID-19.

The chain recombines TRBV5-6 with TRBJ2-7; D remains unclear. The CDR3 consists of 13 residues. Germline V gene sequence: CDR1 SGHDT, CDR2 YYEEEE. Trimming removed 0 bases at V and 11 bases at J, with 15 bases between. The CDR3 reads CASSLAGPRSEYF. The CDR3 DNA is TGTGCCAGCAGCTTGGCGGGTCCTCGATCTGAGTACTTC.

CDR3 protein: CASSQDRSSEQFF. The CDR3, as DNA: TGCGCCAGCAGCCAAGATCGGAGCAGCGAGCAGTTCTTC. The chain recombines TRBV4-3 with TRBJ2-1; D unresolved. There are 13 residues in the CDR3. V was pared by 0 bases and J by 10 bases, with 10 bases between. CDR1 is LGHNA, CDR2 YSLEER, per germline.

The genes are TRBV29-1 and TRBJ1-2; D gene ambiguous. In germline, CDR1 is SQVTM, CDR2 ANQGSEA. Trimming removed 1 base from V and 1 base from J, with 10 bases in between. CDR3 length: 14 residues. CDR3 DNA sequence: TGCAGCGTTGAAGTACTGAGTTTTAACTATGGCTACACCTTC. This translates into CSVEVLSFNYGYTF.

V usage is TRBV6-5 and J usage is TRBJ2-5; unclear D gene. The V end was cut by 1 base, the J end by 3 bases, with 9 bases between. Germline V gives CDR1 MNHEY, CDR2 SVGAGI. CDR3 size: 14 residues. The CDR3 DNA reads as TGTGCCAGCAGTTACTTATTGCGAAAAGAGACCCAGTACTTC. Translating it yields CASSYLLRKETQYF.

The chain carries TRBV11-1 and TRBJ2-1; a possible D gene is TRBD2 (5 bases). This CDR3 spans 15 amino acids. Trimming pared 4 bases from V and 12 bases from J, leaving 22 bases between. Germline V lookup: CDR1 SGHAT, CDR2 FQDESV (reference sequence). The chain's CDR3 is CASSSYSRGRLGQFF. CDR3 nucleotide sequence: TGTGCCAGCAGCTCGTACTCGAGAGGGCGGCTTGGGCAGTTCTTC.